The 32 T cell receptor beta chains given below trace back to one sample, sequenced in a study of blood T cell repertoires in COVID-19. Libraries were prepared by immunoSEQ multiplex PCR; TCRdb keeps only in-frame clonotypes and omits some of them. The data hold about 100,000 clones, with around nine tenths observed a single time. Input material: peripheral blood. These receptors came from a human donor in a cohort sampled during active COVID-19.

The CDR3 DNA is TGTGCCAGCAGTCTGAACAGGGGTGGAACAGATACGCAGTATTTT. Translated: CASSLNRGGTDTQYF. The V call is TRBV6-4, the J call TRBJ2-3, with 7 bases fitting TRBD1. V lost 5 bases to trimming and J lost 3 bases; unmatched junction nucleotides: 8. The CDR3 length is 15 residues. The germline V gene encodes CDR1 MRHNA and CDR2 SNTAGT.

V usage is TRBV7-9 and J usage is TRBJ2-5; D call uncertain. CDR1 and CDR2 (germline): SEHNR, FQNEAQ (reference sequence). This CDR3 has 14 amino acids. V was cut by 1 base and J by 2 bases, with 8 bases left in between. This CDR3 is CASSLDPRQETQYF. The CDR3 DNA reads as TGTGCCAGCAGCTTAGATCCTAGGCAAGAGACCCAGTACTTC. Full variable domain (remainder filled in from reference TRBV7-9 and TRBJ2-5): DTGVSQNPRHKITKRGQNVTFRCDPISEHNRLYWYRQTLGQGPEFLTYFQNEAQLEKSRLLSDRFSAERPKGSFSTLEIQRTEQGDSAMYLCASSLDPRQETQYFGPGTRLLVL.

CDR3 amino acids: CASSFNGGRDTDTQYF. CDR3 sequence (DNA): TGTGCCAGCAGTTTTAATGGCGGGAGGGACACAGATACGCAGTATTTT. This rearrangement joins TRBV28 to TRBJ2-3; 9 bases are shared with TRBD2. Germline assignment: CDR1 MDHEN and CDR2 SYDVKM. V shed 3 bases, J shed 2 bases, and the junction held 6 bases outside the gene matches. There are 16 residues in the CDR3.

The genes are TRBV7-9 and TRBJ2-7, with 11 bases that match TRBD2. Per germline, CDR1 SEHNR and CDR2 FQNEAQ (reference sequence). Unmatched junction bases numbered 3, after V lost 5 bases and J lost 0 bases. This CDR3 is 15 amino acids long. CDR3 sequence reads: CASSPTSGSSYEQYF. The CDR3 nucleotides read TGTGCCAGCAGCCCAACTAGCGGGAGCTCCTACGAGCAGTACTTC.

The chain links TRBV10-2 to TRBJ2-1; TRBD2 aligns across 7 bases. Germline V gives CDR1 WSHSY, CDR2 SAAADI. The CDR3 length is 14 residues. V was clipped by 3 bases and J by 6 bases; unmatched bases: 5. The CDR3 sequence: CASSDQRDVNEQFF. CDR3 in DNA: TGCGCCAGCAGTGACCAGCGGGACGTCAATGAGCAGTTCTTC.

This chain connects TRBV18 to TRBJ1-5; no clear D. The germline V and J ends were trimmed by 1 base and 9 bases, with 10 bases remaining between them. In germline, CDR1 is KGHSH, CDR2 LQKENI. This CDR3 has 13 amino acids. DNA of the CDR3: TGTGCCAGCTCACCACGAACTGAGGGGCCCCAGCATTTT. Translation gives CASSPRTEGPQHF.

The V gene is TRBV6-4, the J gene TRBJ2-3; D perhaps matches TRBD1 (6 bases). The CDR3 has 14 residues. The V gene lost 6 bases and the J gene lost 2 bases, with 12 bases spanning the gap. Germline assignment: CDR1 MRHNA and CDR2 SNTAGT. The CDR3 region has the DNA TGTGCCAGCAGCGAACAGGGACCCACAGATACGCAGTATTTT. As protein: CASSEQGPTDTQYF.

The rearrangement uses TRBV9 and TRBJ2-1; 8 positions match TRBD1. The germline V gene has CDR1 SGDLS and CDR2 YYNGEE. This CDR3 has 16 residues. V was clipped by 0 bases and J by 7 bases; unmatched bases: 9. In DNA, the CDR3 is TGTGCCAGCAGCGTAGCTGGGGGACAGGTGTTTAATGAGCAGTTCTTC. Amino acid sequence: CASSVAGGQVFNEQFF.

The V gene is TRBV7-2, the J gene TRBJ2-1; tentatively, D is TRBD2 (5 bases). Trimming cost V 3 bases and J 2 bases, with 14 bases left between them. The CDR3 has 16 amino acids. CDR1 and CDR2 (germline): SGHTA, FQGNSA. CDR3 DNA sequence: TGTGCCAGCAGCTTGAGAGGGAGTTGGCCCTACAATGAGCAGTTCTTC. This translates into CASSLRGSWPYNEQFF.

The rearrangement links TRBV28 to TRBJ2-7, with 12 bases that match TRBD2. This CDR3 has 14 residues. V lost 8 bases and J lost 6; bases outside the gene matches: 8. Germline V CDR1 and CDR2: MDHEN, SYDVKM. The CDR3 nucleotides are TGTGCCAGCGGAAGACTAGCGGGAGCTCGCGAGCAGTACTTC. Residues: CASGRLAGAREQYF.

V usage is TRBV7-2 and J usage is TRBJ2-5; 7 bases match TRBD2. V trimming: 3 bases; J trimming: 1 base; junction bases outside the gene matches: 5. The CDR3 has 15 amino acids. The V gene's germline CDR1 is SGHTA and CDR2 FQGNSA. CDR3 region: CASSLLGGVQETQYF. DNA for the CDR3: TGTGCCAGCAGCTTGTTGGGGGGGGTCCAAGAGACCCAGTACTTC.

This clone was observed a single time. The CDR3 loop reads CASSLEASGNTDTQYF. The CDR3 DNA sequence: TGTGCCAGCAGCTTGGAGGCTAGCGGAAACACAGATACGCAGTATTTT. This chain uses TRBV5-6 with TRBJ2-3; TRBD2 agrees at 7 bases. Looked up from germline, CDR1 is SGHDT and CDR2 is YYEEEE. With V trimmed by 0 bases and J by 2 bases, 6 bases remained unmatched. CDR3 length equals 16 residues.

The chain recombines TRBV27 with TRBJ2-1, with TRBD1 as a possible D gene (6 bases). The CDR3 runs 14 residues. Trimming cost V 3 bases and J 3 bases, with 9 bases left between them. CDR1 MNHEY and CDR2 SMNVEV come from the germline V gene (reference sequence). The CDR3 DNA sequence: TGTGCCAGCAGTTTTGACAGGATCTACAATGAGCAGTTCTTC. Residues: CASSFDRIYNEQFF.

The V and J genes are TRBV28 and TRBJ2-5; a weak D match, TRBD1 (6 bases). V was clipped by 4 bases and J by 4 bases, with 10 bases between them. The CDR3 contains 13 residues. Germline-derived CDR1 and CDR2 are MDHEN and SYDVKM. The CDR3 DNA reads as TGTGCCAGCAGTTGGGCAGGGGTAGAGACCCAGTACTTC. Translating gives CASSWAGVETQYF.

Here the CDR3 reads CASSSISAGGPSKQFF. CDR3 coding DNA: TGTGCCAGCAGTAGTATCTCAGCGGGAGGGCCCTCTAAGCAGTTCTTC. This sequence joins TRBV9 and TRBJ2-1, with TRBD2 matching over 10 bases. Germline V CDR1 and CDR2: SGDLS, YYNGEE. Losses at the gene ends were 5 bases for V and 11 bases for J; bases not matched to a gene: 16. The CDR3 has 16 amino acids.

V usage is TRBV5-6 and J usage is TRBJ2-7, with a possible D match to TRBD2 (5 bases). Germline V gene data show CDR1 as SGHDT and CDR2 as YYEEEE. V dropped 4 bases and J dropped 3 bases, with 17 bases sitting between them. The CDR3 is made up of 15 amino acids. The CDR3 region is CASSNTRHLLYEQYF. The CDR3 DNA is TGTGCCAGCAGCAACACTAGGCATCTTCTCTACGAGCAGTACTTC.

The chain employs TRBV30 and TRBJ2-5; tentative D call: TRBD2 (7 bases). CDR1 and CDR2 (germline): GTSNPN, SVGIG (reference sequence). CDR3 length: 13 residues. Between the trimmed V and J ends, which lost 3 bases and 6 bases, there was a span of 14 bases. Here the CDR3 DNA reads TGTGCCTGGAGGGGAGGGGGGCGAAAGACCCAGTACTTC. It is translated as CAWRGGGRKTQYF.

The chain carries TRBV7-3 and TRBJ2-7; 8 positions agree with TRBD1. The CDR3 is 15 amino acids. J gave up 1 base and V 5 bases, and 7 bases lay outside the gene matches. Germline V CDR1 and CDR2: SGHTA, FQGTGA. The CDR3 region has the DNA TGTGCCAGCAGCCTGACAGGGGAGCATTCCTACGAGCAGTACTTC. Amino acid sequence: CASSLTGEHSYEQYF. The full variable domain, its missing parts supplied by reference TRBV7-3 and TRBJ2-7, is GAGVSQTPSNKVTEKGKYVELRCDPISGHTALYWYRQSLGQGPEFLIYFQGTGAADDSGLPNDRFFAVRPEGSVSTLKIQRTERGDSAVYLCASSLTGEHSYEQYFGPGTRLTVT.

This clone was picked up one time. V gene TRBV5-4 combines with J gene TRBJ2-1, with 7 bases identical to TRBD2. The CDR3 sequence is 17 residues long. V was pared by 4 bases and J by 6 bases, with 16 bases of the junction left unmatched. CDR1 SGHNT and CDR2 YYREEE come from the germline V gene (reference sequence). DNA of the CDR3: TGTGCCAGCAGCGCGACCGGACTTAGCGGGCCAAGCAATGAGCAGTTCTTC. It translates to CASSATGLSGPSNEQFF.

The chain carries TRBV5-1 and TRBJ2-2; D is possibly TRBD1 (6 bases). There are 16 residues in the CDR3. Germline CDR1 and CDR2: SGHRS and YFSETQ. Trimming took 0 bases from V and 1 from J, leaving 10 bases between them. The CDR3 region is CASSLVTGRNTGELFF. The CDR3 DNA sequence: TGCGCCAGCAGCTTGGTCACAGGGAGGAACACCGGGGAGCTGTTTTTT.

J is TRBJ1-1 and V is TRBV7-9; D unclear. Per germline, CDR1 SEHNR and CDR2 FQNEAQ (reference sequence). This CDR3 contains 12 residues. V lost 5 bases and J 4 bases, leaving 8 bases between the germline ends. CDR3 nucleotides: TGTGCCAGCAGCCGAGCTGGCACTGAAGCTTTCTTT. As protein: CASSRAGTEAFF.

Worth noting for this clone: The junction differs from germline at one of its ends, possibly a read error. The rearrangement uses TRBV14 and TRBJ2-1; TRBD2 matches 10 bases. CDR3 length: 18 amino acids. Germline loops: CDR1 SGHDN, CDR2 FVKESK. The CDR3 protein is CAGSQVNSGRPGYNEQFF. The DNA for the CDR3 is TGTGCCGGCAGCCAGGTCAATAGCGGGAGGCCGGGGTACAATGAGCAGTTCTTC.

This chain joins TRBV4-1 and TRBJ2-1; 10 nucleotides agree with TRBD2. Looked up from germline, CDR1 is MGHRA and CDR2 is YSYEKL. V gave up 0 bases and J gave up 2 bases; unmatched junction bases: 4. The CDR3 totals 17 residues. The CDR3 DNA reads as TGCGCCAGCAGCCAAGAAAGAACTAGCGGGGCCTACAATGAGCAGTTCTTC. Encoded protein: CASSQERTSGAYNEQFF.

This sequence joins TRBV7-2 and TRBJ2-1; D gene ambiguous. Trimming removed 0 bases at V and 7 bases at J, with 4 bases between. This CDR3 region has 12 residues. Germline V gene sequence: CDR1 SGHTA, CDR2 FQGNSA. The CDR3 DNA sequence: TGTGCCAGCAGCTTAGCGTCGAATGAGCAGTTCTTC. Encoded protein: CASSLASNEQFF.

The chain links TRBV6-6 to TRBJ2-2; 12 positions agree with TRBD2. The ends lost 6 bases at V and 0 bases at J; junction bases unmatched: 2. From germline, CDR1 is MNHNY and CDR2 SVGAGI (reference sequence). The CDR3 runs to 16 residues. The CDR3, as DNA: TGTGCCAGCAGCCGGACTAGCGGGACGAACACCGGGGAGCTGTTTTTT. It yields the protein CASSRTSGTNTGELFF.

The rearrangement links TRBV6-1 to TRBJ2-1; TRBD1 matches 8 bases. The CDR3 sequence is 16 residues long. V shed 2 bases and J 6 bases; nucleotides not matched to a gene: 9. The germline V gene encodes CDR1 MNHNS and CDR2 SASEGT. CDR3 sequence reads: CASSEPGRGRLNEQFF. CDR3 coding DNA: TGTGCCAGCAGTGAACCGGGCAGGGGGCGCCTCAATGAGCAGTTCTTC.

The chain is built from TRBV11-1 and TRBJ1-2; TRBD1 might be the D (6 bases). Deletions cut 1 base from V and 4 bases from J, with 13 bases between. The CDR3 runs to 15 residues. CDR1 is SGHAT and CDR2 is FQDESV in the germline V gene (reference sequence). The CDR3 DNA reads as TGTGCCAGCAGCTTAGGCCCGGACAGTACCTATGGCTACACCTTC. Translating gives CASSLGPDSTYGYTF.

V gene TRBV30 combines with J gene TRBJ2-2, with a possible D match to TRBD1 (6 bases). V was cut by 2 bases and J by 3 bases, with 13 bases left in between. Germline V lookup: CDR1 GTSNPN, CDR2 SVGIG (reference sequence). The CDR3 extends over 15 amino acids. For the CDR3, the DNA is TGTGCCTGGAGTTTCAGGGGCTGGGACACCGGGGAGCTGTTTTTT. Its translation is CAWSFRGWDTGELFF.

The CDR3 loop reads CASSEGAFTEAFF. The CDR3 nucleotides read TGCGCCAGCAGTGAGGGGGCGTTCACTGAAGCTTTCTTT. This chain links TRBV10-2 with TRBJ1-1, with D perhaps TRBD1 (5 bases). The germline V and J ends were trimmed by 2 bases and 4 bases, with 8 bases remaining between them. The CDR3 spans 13 residues. Germline V CDR1 and CDR2: WSHSY, SAAADI.

The V gene is TRBV11-2, the J gene TRBJ2-1; D is possibly TRBD2 (6 bases). Trimming took 5 bases from V and 1 from J, leaving 18 bases between them. CDR3 length: 17 amino acids. Germline CDR1 is SGHAT and CDR2 is FQNNGV. This CDR3 is CASSPTRIAGSYNEQFF. CDR3 nucleotide sequence: TGTGCCAGCAGCCCCACGAGGATTGCGGGATCCTACAATGAGCAGTTCTTC.

The chain has TRBV7-8 and TRBJ2-5; a weak D match, TRBD2 (5 bases). Looked up from germline, CDR1 is SGHVS and CDR2 is FQNEAQ. Trimming stripped 5 bases from V and 2 bases from J, with 12 bases between. The CDR3 runs to 14 residues. Here the CDR3 DNA reads TGTGCCAGCAGCCCCCCGGGGTGGCAAGAGACCCAGTACTTC. Translating it yields CASSPPGWQETQYF. Full variable domain (remainder filled in from reference TRBV7-8 and TRBJ2-5): GAGVSQSPRYKVAKRGQDVALRCDPISGHVSLFWYQQALGQGPEFLTYFQNEAQLDKSGLPSDRFFAERPEGSVSTLKIQRTQQEDSAVYLCASSPPGWQETQYFGPGTRLLVL.

This chain connects TRBV7-9 to TRBJ2-1, with D tentatively TRBD2 (6 bases). Germline V gene sequence: CDR1 SEHNR, CDR2 FQNEAQ (reference sequence). V was pared by 3 bases and J by 4 bases, with 13 bases between. This CDR3 comprises 15 residues. CDR3 region: CASSFPGTGYNEQFF. CDR3 nucleotide sequence: TGTGCCAGCAGCTTCCCCGGGACTGGTTACAATGAGCAGTTCTTC.